The clone carrying this T cell receptor beta chain was detected only a few times. Its antigen is currently unknown. These data belong to a study of blood T cells in healthy people across ages. Primed by a sample-barcoded 5' primer and a J-beta primer mix, a second PCR proceeded for 7 to 11 cycles. One entry per CDR3 protein results from TCRdb running MiXCR on the 5' RACE reads. The sample has hundreds of thousands of distinct CDR3 sequences, 40% to 50% seen once. General observations from the study: Among long-lived donors, naive CD4+ cells were more numerous and diversity higher than in aged donors.

The CDR3 is made up of 14 amino acids. The germline CDR1 and CDR2 sequences are LGHNA and YSLEER. Trimming cost V 0 bases and J 7 bases; bases outside gene matches: 4. What was sequenced was blood. V gene TRBV4-3 combines with J gene TRBJ2-5; 8 positions agree with TRBD2. The sequence derives from a man in his 60s in good health. CDR3 loop: CASSQDYLAGTQYF. In DNA, the CDR3 is TGCGCCAGCAGCCAAGACTACCTAGCGGGGACCCAGTACTTC.